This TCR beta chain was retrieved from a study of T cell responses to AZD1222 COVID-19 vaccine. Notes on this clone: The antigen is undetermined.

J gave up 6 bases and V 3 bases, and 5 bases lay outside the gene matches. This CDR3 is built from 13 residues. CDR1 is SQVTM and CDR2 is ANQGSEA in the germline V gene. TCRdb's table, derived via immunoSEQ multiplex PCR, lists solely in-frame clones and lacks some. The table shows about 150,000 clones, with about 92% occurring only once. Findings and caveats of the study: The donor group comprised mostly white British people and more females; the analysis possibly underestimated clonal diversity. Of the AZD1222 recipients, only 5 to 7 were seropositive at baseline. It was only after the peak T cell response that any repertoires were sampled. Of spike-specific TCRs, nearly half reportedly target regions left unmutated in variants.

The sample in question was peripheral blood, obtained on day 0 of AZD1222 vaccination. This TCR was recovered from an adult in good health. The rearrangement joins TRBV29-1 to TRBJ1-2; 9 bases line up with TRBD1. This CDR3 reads CSVDLQGADGYTF. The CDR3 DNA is TGCAGCGTTGACCTACAGGGGGCAGATGGCTACACCTTC.